This paragraph reports one T cell receptor (beta chain). Its cognate antigen has yet to be identified. Per-base qualities were not stored, and no clone one base away is much larger. This sample is drawn from a study of blood T cell repertoires in COVID-19 (dated by TCRdb to the early 2020s). For the study in its entirety: Samples from collaborators originated in the United States, Italy and Spain and spanned both the acute and convalescent phases of COVID-19. The dataset comprised deeply sampled blood TCRbeta repertoires from subjects exposed to, actively infected with, or recovered from COVID-19. The material from the prospective study consisted of cDNA or gDNA derived from T cells, B-cell-depleted T cells, or PBMCs. Where available, HLA class I and class II types were obtained from metadata supplied by the sample provider rather than from assay-based typing. Sample metadata almost always included a de-identified subject ID, COVID-19 status, age in years and sex. The samples were drawn from the first 160 participants of the ongoing ImmuneRACE study and from roughly 1,300 subjects provided by 6 global collaborators. The repertoires were released in a freely available public database intended as a resource for research on the immune response to SARS-CoV-2.

TCRbeta CDR3 regions were amplified from genomic DNA using the immunoSEQ Assay, a bias-controlled multiplex PCR. The paper's processing steps were these. The number of nucleated cells in each sample was estimated by amplification of reference gene primers within the assay. To quantify the absolute abundance of each unique TCRbeta CDR3 rearrangement, sequence reads were collapsed and filtered. For each sample, productive Simpson clonality was calculated as the square root of Simpson's diversity index over productive rearrangements. TCRdb obtained this table from immuneACCESS and retained in-frame rearrangements with V and J assigned. These tables miss some clones; where compared with another copy, unresolved V genes account for less than half of the shortfall, and the remainder is unexplained. V, J and clone size reflect that table, while D and trimming were determined from the DNA. The sample yields fewer than 250,000 clones; about 80% were counted once. Under 2% of the sample rests with the top ten.

The paper as a whole reports these results and caveats: How much clinical and demographic metadata was included differed by source and by participant, and the metadata was provided uncurated.

Each collaborating institution followed its own protocols to collect whole blood in K2EDTA tubes. For TCRbeta analysis, collaborators shipped samples as frozen whole blood, isolated PBMCs, or DNA extracted from either of those sample types. The origin of this receptor is a woman of 80 years or more with acute or convalescent COVID-19. The specimen sequenced was peripheral blood.

The bases are TGTGCCAGCAGCCAAGTGGGACAGGGGCCAGATACGCAGTATTTT. Its translation reads: CASSQVGQGPDTQYF. The chain was built from TRBV3-1 (or the pseudogene TRBV3-2) and TRBJ2-3; the junction holds 10 bases that match TRBD1. Germline trimming amounts to 1 base on V and 4 bases on J, with 2 as the count of junction bases outside the gene matches. The CDR3 goes from the cysteine to the phenylalanine over 15 residues. Only CDR3 DNA remains: 45 bases, in frame from the first base. CDR1 and CDR2, looked up from the germline V gene (reference sequence), are LGHDT and YNNKEL.